Detailed here is one T cell receptor (beta chain). Its antigen is still unknown. CDR1 and CDR2 (germline): MGHRA, YSYEKL. With 3 bases clipped from V and 5 bases from J, the junction kept 12 bases outside the gene matches. This CDR3 has 17 amino acids. The entry originates in a study of shared clonotypes between healthy human individuals. Study-wide results and caveats: The donor pool, a small one, limited the genetic and exposure-history diversity represented. Among non-shared clonotypes, generation probabilities were lower than among those shared by all four donors.

Participating donors were healthy, HIV-negative adults free of recent acute infections or vaccinations. The authors split each subset's genomic DNA evenly across several immunoSEQ plates. Repertoires were generated with immunoSEQ multiplex PCR, while TCRdb's copy carries only in-frame clones and drops some. The sample carries 780,000 or so clones, approximately 77% recorded once. What was sequenced was memory CD4+ T cells sorted from blood. Specified subset: CD45RA-negative fraction. The source of this sequence is a woman aged 30 to 39 in good health. This chain uses TRBV4-1 with TRBJ1-4; 7 bases are shared with TRBD1. The CDR3 reads CASSQKEVVRGNEKLFF. Here the CDR3 DNA reads TGCGCCAGCAGCCAGAAGGAAGTCGTCAGGGGGAATGAAAAACTGTTTTTT.